This T cell receptor (beta chain) is drawn from a study of OX40 agonist ivuxolimab in advanced cancers. Details on this clone: A junction boundary mismatches the germline segment, possibly from a read error. The sample contains more than one DNA sequence encoding this CDR3.

This CDR3 is built from 13 residues. Germline V gene sequence: CDR1 SGHNT, CDR2 YENEEA. Profiling relied on immunoSEQ multiplex PCR, and the TCRdb table lists in-frame clones only, not all of them. The sample shows tens of thousands of clones, approximately 86% of them seen only once. This sequence originates from an adult with an advanced solid tumor such as melanoma, head and neck, liver or kidney cancer. The sequencing here drew on CD4+ or CD8+ T cells sorted from blood, taken in a trial of the OX40 agonist ivuxolimab. This chain joins TRBV11-3 and TRBJ1-1; unclear D gene. This chain's CDR3 is CASSLTRNTEAFF. DNA for the CDR3: TGTGCCAGCAGCTTAACCAGGAACACTGAAGCTTTTTTT.